These 3 T cell receptor beta chains were all obtained from the same sample, sequenced in a study of T-cell reconstitution after alpha-beta-depleted transplantation in children. For TCRbeta, the library was prepared with unique molecular identifiers. One entry per CDR3 protein, called by TCRdb with MiXCR from the PCR reads. Seen here are just over 950,000 distinct CDR3 sequences, around 30% observed once, and the top ten hold roughly 31%. The sample here was PBMCs, mostly from graft donor cells, taken 360 days after TCRalphabeta/CD19-depleted stem cell transplant. These TCRs come from a boy under two years old who had a stem cell transplant for SCID, so the T cells may come from the graft donor.

The gene calls are TRBV3-1 and TRBJ2-5; no firm D call. Trimming removed 0 bases from V and 2 bases from J, with 10 bases in between. The CDR3 loop spans 15 amino acids. Germline V gives CDR1 LGHDT, CDR2 YNNKEL (reference sequence). The CDR3 region has the DNA TGTGCCAGCAGCCAAGAACGTGACAAGCAAGAGACCCAGTACTTC. It codes for CASSQERDKQETQYF.

This CDR3 is CASSLVCAIQYF. In DNA form, the CDR3 reads TGTGCCAGCAGCTTAGTTTGCGCCATTCAGTACTTC. This chain joins TRBV11-3 and TRBJ2-4; D ambiguous. Germline CDR1 reads SGHNT; CDR2 reads YENEEA. This CDR3 has 12 amino acids. V lost 1 base, J lost 9 bases, and 7 bases lay in between. The full variable domain, in which reference TRBV11-3 and TRBJ2-4 provide the parts outside the CDR3, is EAGVVQSPRYKIIEKKQPVAFWCNPISGHNTLYWYLQNLGQGPELLIRYENEEAVDDSQLPKDRFSAERLKGVDSTLKIQPAELGDSAVYLCASSLVCAIQYFGAGTRLSVL.

This chain uses TRBV18 with TRBJ2-1; TRBD2 aligns across 8 bases. Per the germline V gene, CDR1 is KGHSH and CDR2 is LQKENI. J lost 8 bases, V lost 3 bases, and 12 bases had no gene match. The length of the CDR3 is 16 residues. The CDR3 is CASSPLERGSIDEQFF. CDR3 DNA sequence: TGTGCCAGCTCACCCCTAGAGCGGGGGAGCATCGATGAGCAGTTCTTC.